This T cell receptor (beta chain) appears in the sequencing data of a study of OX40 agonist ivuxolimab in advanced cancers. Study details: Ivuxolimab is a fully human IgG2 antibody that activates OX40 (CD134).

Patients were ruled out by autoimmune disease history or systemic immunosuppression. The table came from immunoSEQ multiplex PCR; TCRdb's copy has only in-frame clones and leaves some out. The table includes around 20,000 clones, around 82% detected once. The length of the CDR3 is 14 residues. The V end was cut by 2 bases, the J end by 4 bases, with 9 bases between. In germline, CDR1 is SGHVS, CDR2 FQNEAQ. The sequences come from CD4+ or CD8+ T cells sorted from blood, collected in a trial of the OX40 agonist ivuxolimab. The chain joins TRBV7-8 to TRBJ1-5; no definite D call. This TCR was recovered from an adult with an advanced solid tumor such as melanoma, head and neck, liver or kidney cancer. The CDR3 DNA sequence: TGTGCCAGCAGCTTACATCCGGCAAATCAGCCCCAGCATTTT. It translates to CASSLHPANQPQHF.